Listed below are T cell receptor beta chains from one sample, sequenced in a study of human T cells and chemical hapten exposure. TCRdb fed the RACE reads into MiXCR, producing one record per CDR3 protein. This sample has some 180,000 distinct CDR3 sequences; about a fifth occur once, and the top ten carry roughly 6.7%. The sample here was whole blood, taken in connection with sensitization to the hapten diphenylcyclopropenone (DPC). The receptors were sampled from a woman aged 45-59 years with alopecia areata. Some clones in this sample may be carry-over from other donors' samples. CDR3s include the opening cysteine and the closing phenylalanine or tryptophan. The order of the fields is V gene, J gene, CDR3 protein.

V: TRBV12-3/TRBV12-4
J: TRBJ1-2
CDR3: CASSLAQGASGYTF

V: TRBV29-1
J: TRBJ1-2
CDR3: CSVARDNYGYTF

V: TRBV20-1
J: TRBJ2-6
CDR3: CSASRSGRHSGANVLTF

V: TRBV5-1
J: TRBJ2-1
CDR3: CASSPSGTSSNEQFF

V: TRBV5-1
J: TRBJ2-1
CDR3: CASSLQSPDNEQFF

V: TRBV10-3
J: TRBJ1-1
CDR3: CAISVGNTEAFF

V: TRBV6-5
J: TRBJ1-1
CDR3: CASTTTGVVAEAFF

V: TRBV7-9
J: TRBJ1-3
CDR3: CASSLGGVSGNTIYF

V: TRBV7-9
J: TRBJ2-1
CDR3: CASSLGLADTLNEQFF

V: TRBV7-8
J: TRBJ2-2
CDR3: CASSFTSGSSGTGELFF

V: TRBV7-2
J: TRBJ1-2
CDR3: CASSLFSAGGNYGYTF

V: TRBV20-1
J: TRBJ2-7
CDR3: CSAAKREFKEQYF

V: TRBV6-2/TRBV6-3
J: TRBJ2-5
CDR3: CASSYGVLETQYF

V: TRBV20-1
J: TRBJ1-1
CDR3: CSGLSQGASEAFF

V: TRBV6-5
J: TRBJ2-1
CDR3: CASSPGLAGDGYNEQFF

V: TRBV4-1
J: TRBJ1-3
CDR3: CASSQGRAVSGNTIYF

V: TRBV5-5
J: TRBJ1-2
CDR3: CASSLDPTLRNYGYTF

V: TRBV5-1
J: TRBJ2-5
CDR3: CASKAEETQYF

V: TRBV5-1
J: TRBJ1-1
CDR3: CASSLAGQGGSSFF

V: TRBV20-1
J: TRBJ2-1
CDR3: CSARARLGVSGEQFF

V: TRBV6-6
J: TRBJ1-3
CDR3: CASTVGAGNTIYF

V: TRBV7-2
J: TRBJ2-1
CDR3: CASSPRTRPPMAQFF

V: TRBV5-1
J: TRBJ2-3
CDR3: CASSLDPASTDTQYF

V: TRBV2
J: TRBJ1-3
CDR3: CASSQVISGNTIYF

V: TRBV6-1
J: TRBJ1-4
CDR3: CASSDGNRNEKLFF

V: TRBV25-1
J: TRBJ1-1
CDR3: CASSPRGGTEAFF

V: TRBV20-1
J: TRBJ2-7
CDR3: CSARPTVGRYEQYF

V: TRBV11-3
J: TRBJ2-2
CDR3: CASSSTRLNTGELFF

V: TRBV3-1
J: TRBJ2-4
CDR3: CASSQDSSRNIQYF

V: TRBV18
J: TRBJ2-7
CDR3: CASSPRTGVSYEQYF

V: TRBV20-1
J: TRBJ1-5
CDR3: CSAREVGRGDNQPQHF

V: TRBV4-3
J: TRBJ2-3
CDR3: CASSQDLLAGHTDTQYF

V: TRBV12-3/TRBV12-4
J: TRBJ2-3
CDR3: CAVSGTTDTQYF

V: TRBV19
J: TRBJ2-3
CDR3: CASSLWGSGRMADTQYF

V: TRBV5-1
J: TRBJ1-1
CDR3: CASINGRNTEAFF

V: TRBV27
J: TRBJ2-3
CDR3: CASSHRGDTDTQYF

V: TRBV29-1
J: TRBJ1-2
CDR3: CSVSPDRVLPPYGYTF

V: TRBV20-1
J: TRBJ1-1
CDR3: CSARGGTEAFF

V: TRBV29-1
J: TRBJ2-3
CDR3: CSVTWTGGTTDTQYF

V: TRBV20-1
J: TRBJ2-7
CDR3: CSAIPGRAVGEQYF

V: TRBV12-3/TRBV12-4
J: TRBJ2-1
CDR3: CASNLDTRTGGEQFF